The 30 T cell receptor beta chains listed next were all sequenced from one sample in a study of blood T cells in healthy people across ages. Alongside a J-beta primer mix, a sample-barcoded 5' primer served in a second PCR lasting about 6 to 12 cycles. TCRdb passed the 5' RACE reads through MiXCR, listing each CDR3 protein once. This sample has around 900,000 distinct CDR3 sequences, with roughly 51% found just once. Source material: blood. These receptors were taken from a woman aged 55-70 years in good health.

The chain has TRBV12-3 or TRBV12-4 and TRBJ2-3; D might be TRBD1 (5 bases). This CDR3 is 15 amino acids long. V shed 2 bases and J shed 5 bases, with 14 bases lying between them. CDR3 residues: CASSLQGGVVDTQYF. CDR3 DNA: TGTGCCAGCAGTTTACAGGGTGGGGTGGTAGATACGCAGTATTTT.

The V and J genes are TRBV18 and TRBJ1-1, with a tentative D call TRBD1 (6 bases). The CDR3 contains 12 residues. Trimming took off 3 bases at V and 7 bases at J, with 9 bases between the two ends. Germline CDR1 KGHSH, CDR2 LQKENI. CDR3 in amino acids: CASSPAGVEAFF. The CDR3 DNA reads as TGTGCCAGCTCACCCGCAGGGGTTGAAGCTTTCTTT.

This clonotype has at least ten counts. The V and J genes are TRBV20-1 and TRBJ2-5, with 10 positions matching TRBD2. V gave up 1 base and J gave up 4 bases; unmatched junction bases: 6. Germline V gene sequence: CDR1 DFQATT, CDR2 SNEGSKA (reference sequence). The CDR3 is 15 residues long. The CDR3 sequence is CSARAASGSLETQYF. CDR3 in DNA: TGCAGTGCTAGAGCGGCTAGCGGGAGCTTAGAGACCCAGTACTTC.

This chain joins TRBV25-1 and TRBJ1-2; D remains unclear. The V and J ends lost 6 bases and 4 bases respectively, with 12 bases between them. Germline V gene lookup returns CDR1 MGHDK and CDR2 SYGVNS. The CDR3 loop spans 13 amino acids. The CDR3 loop reads CASRSSGGYGYTF. In DNA form, the CDR3 reads TGTGCCAGCAGGTCGAGCGGCGGCTATGGCTACACCTTC.

The rearrangement uses TRBV28 and TRBJ1-2, with 12 bases fitting TRBD1. Germline V lookup: CDR1 MDHEN, CDR2 SYDVKM. The trim removed 6 bases at V and 8 bases at J, leaving 7 bases unmatched. The CDR3 has 14 residues. The DNA for the CDR3 is TGTGCCAGCAGACGGTCCGGGACAGGGGGCGGCTACACCTTC. Protein: CASRRSGTGGGYTF.

This chain links TRBV27 with TRBJ2-7, with 8 bases lining up with TRBD2. CDR1 is MNHEY and CDR2 is SMNVEV in the germline V gene (reference sequence). V dropped 8 bases and J dropped 6; count of bases not matched to a gene: 9. There are 13 residues in the CDR3. The CDR3 DNA follows: TGTGCCAGCCGGTGGGGACTAGATTCCGAGCAGTACTTC. It codes for CASRWGLDSEQYF.

This clonotype was observed a handful of times. This chain uses TRBV21-1 with TRBJ1-2; the table's D call, TRBD1, was not checked against the DNA. TRBV21-1 counts as a pseudogene. The CDR3 totals 14 residues. The CDR3 DNA sequence: TGTGCCAGCAGCCTCCAAGACAGGAATTATGGCTACACCTTC. It translates to CASSLQDRNYGYTF.

The V gene is TRBV6-6, the J gene TRBJ2-2, with 8 bases that match TRBD2. This CDR3 contains 14 residues. V gave up 3 bases and J gave up 7 bases; unmatched junction bases: 4. CDR1 and CDR2 from the germline V gene are MNHNY and SVGAGI (reference sequence). Written as DNA, the CDR3 is TGTGCCAGCAGTTATAAGCGGGAGATCGGGGAGCTGTTTTTT. This sequence encodes CASSYKREIGELFF.

This clonotype was observed a few times. This rearrangement joins TRBV10-3 to TRBJ2-1, with unresolved D. V lost 4 bases, J lost 8 bases, and 6 bases lay in between. The germline CDR1 and CDR2 sequences are ENHRY and SYGVKD. The CDR3 contains 11 residues. The CDR3 nucleotides read TGTGCCATCAGTGCGGTCGATGAGCAGTTCTTC. It yields the protein CAISAVDEQFF.

This clonotype has a count of ten or more. The chain recombines TRBV2 with TRBJ1-6, with a tentative D call TRBD1 (5 bases). The V and J ends lost 7 bases and 4 bases respectively, with 14 bases between them. CDR1 SNHLY and CDR2 FYNNEI come from the germline V gene. This CDR3 is 15 amino acids long. The CDR3 loop reads CASKAEGTYNSPLHF. CDR3 nucleotide sequence: TGTGCCAGCAAGGCAGAGGGGACGTATAATTCACCCCTCCACTTT.

In nucleotides, the CDR3 is TGTGCCATCAGTGATTACAGCTTCTGCGAGCAGTACTTC. Amino acids: CAISDYSFCEQYF. The gene calls are TRBV10-3 and TRBJ2-5, with no clear D. The DNA end favors TRBJ2-7, so the J call may be wrong. Germline loops: CDR1 ENHRY, CDR2 SYGVKD. The CDR3 length is 13 residues.

This clonotype was recorded only once. This sequence joins TRBV4-1 and TRBJ2-1; possibly TRBD2 for D (6 bases). The CDR3 is 14 residues long. The germline V gene encodes CDR1 MGHRA and CDR2 YSYEKL. This CDR3 is CAPAASGRNNEQFF. DNA of the CDR3: TGCGCGCCAGCAGCCAGCGGGCGGAACAATGAGCAGTTCTTC.

This chain links TRBV14 with TRBJ1-1, with a possible D match to TRBD1 (5 bases). This CDR3 contains 13 residues. The V gene lost 1 base and the J gene lost 9 bases, with 12 bases spanning the gap. Per the germline V gene, CDR1 is SGHDN and CDR2 is FVKESK. The CDR3 DNA reads as TGTGCCAGCAGCCAAGTGGGACCAACCCAAGCTTTCTTT. It codes for CASSQVGPTQAFF.

This chain links TRBV4-2 with TRBJ2-5, with 14 bases that match TRBD2. The germline CDR1 and CDR2 sequences are LGHNA and YNFKEQ. With 4 bases clipped from V and 1 base from J, the junction kept 8 bases outside the gene matches. This CDR3 is built from 18 residues. The CDR3 sequence: CASSRGTSGSIRQETQYF. CDR3 DNA: TGTGCCAGCAGCCGCGGGACTAGCGGGAGTATCCGCCAAGAGACCCAGTACTTC.

This clonotype was picked up a small number of times. CDR3 sequence reads: CASTSSGTGELFF. Here the CDR3 DNA reads TGTGCCAGCACTTCCTCCGGCACCGGGGAGCTGTTTTTT. The chain carries TRBV27 and TRBJ2-2, with unresolved D. The germline CDR1 and CDR2 sequences are MNHEY and SMNVEV (reference sequence). V lost 7 bases and J lost 4, with 10 bases in between. The CDR3 is 13 residues long.

The gene calls are TRBV4-1 and TRBJ2-5; D is perhaps TRBD2 (5 bases). V lost 0 bases, J lost 4 bases, and 24 bases lay in between. The CDR3 spans 19 residues. Germline CDR1 MGHRA, CDR2 YSYEKL. As DNA, the CDR3 is TGCGCCAGCAGCCAAGATTCGATGGCAGCGGTCAACACCGGAGAGACCCAGTACTTC. Protein product: CASSQDSMAAVNTGETQYF.

The rearrangement uses TRBV12-3 or TRBV12-4 and TRBJ2-1; maybe TRBD1 (5 bases). The CDR3 is made up of 12 amino acids. V was trimmed by 7 bases and J by 10 bases, leaving 14 bases between them. CDR3 loop: CASTCQGSEQFF. The DNA of the CDR3 is TGTGCCAGCACATGTCAGGGCAGCGAGCAGTTCTTC.

The genes are TRBV29-1 and TRBJ1-1; D gene ambiguous. CDR3 length equals 12 residues. The germline gives CDR1 SQVTM, CDR2 ANQGSEA. Trimming removed 6 bases at V and 3 bases at J, with 11 bases between. CDR3 bases: TGCAGCGTCGGAAGCTGGGACACTGAAGCTTTCTTT. It encodes CSVGSWDTEAFF.

This clonotype has more than one count but fewer than ten. V is TRBV28 and J is TRBJ2-3; D remains ambiguous. This CDR3 contains 14 residues. CDR1 is MDHEN and CDR2 is SYDVKM in the germline V gene. Trimming pared 6 bases from V and 0 bases from J, leaving 10 bases between. The CDR3 spells CASRWYSSTDTQYF. The CDR3 coding sequence is TGTGCCAGCAGGTGGTACAGTAGCACAGATACGCAGTATTTT.

This sequence joins TRBV29-1 and TRBJ1-1; the D gene is possibly TRBD1 (5 bases). In germline, CDR1 is SQVTM, CDR2 ANQGSEA. The CDR3 has 13 amino acids. Trimming took off 5 bases at V and 0 bases at J, with 10 bases between the two ends. CDR3 nucleotide sequence: TGCAGCGTTAGTAGGGGAGTGAACACTGAAGCTTTCTTT. It codes for CSVSRGVNTEAFF.

This clonotype showed up just a few times. The chain combines TRBV10-3 with TRBJ2-7; 14 bases map to TRBD2. The ends lost 6 bases at V and 2 bases at J; junction bases unmatched: 3. The CDR3 runs 15 residues. Germline values: CDR1 ENHRY, CDR2 SYGVKD. Written as DNA, the CDR3 is TGTGCCATCAGCGAGGGACTAGCGGGAGCCTACGAGCAGTACTTC. It is translated as CAISEGLAGAYEQYF.

The chain carries TRBV20-1 and TRBJ2-3; no clear D. Trimming shortened V by 6 bases and J by 0 bases, and 4 bases separated the two germline ends. Germline-derived CDR1 and CDR2 are DFQATT and SNEGSKA (reference sequence). This CDR3 is built from 11 residues. CDR3 region: CSASSTDTQYF. The CDR3 bases are TGCAGTGCATCGAGCACAGATACGCAGTATTTT.

V and J are TRBV29-1 and TRBJ2-1; 7 bases are a match to TRBD2. V lost 7 bases, J lost 5 bases, and 8 bases stayed unmatched. The germline gives CDR1 SQVTM, CDR2 ANQGSEA. The CDR3 is 13 amino acids. The CDR3 region has the DNA TGCAGCGGGAGCCGGGAGGAGGACAATGAGCAGTTCTTC. Translated: CSGSREEDNEQFF.

The CDR3 protein is CASLRSGSTDTQYF. CDR3 sequence (DNA): TGTGCCAGCCTAAGGAGCGGGAGCACAGATACGCAGTATTTT. This chain uses TRBV6-2 or TRBV6-3 with TRBJ2-3; D may be TRBD2 (6 bases). V dropped 8 bases and J dropped 0 bases, with 12 bases sitting between them. This CDR3 comprises 14 residues. The V gene's germline CDR1 is MNHEY and CDR2 SVGEGT.

This sequence joins TRBV4-1 and TRBJ2-1; D is perhaps TRBD1 (6 bases). Germline V CDR1 and CDR2: MGHRA, YSYEKL. This CDR3 comprises 13 residues. The V end was cut by 3 bases, the J end by 6 bases, with 9 bases between. This CDR3 reads CASSHDRPNEQFF. The CDR3 nucleotides are TGCGCCAGCAGCCACGACAGGCCCAATGAGCAGTTCTTC.

V and J are TRBV29-1 and TRBJ2-5, with 12 bases fitting TRBD2. The V gene's germline CDR1 is SQVTM and CDR2 ANQGSEA. The CDR3 totals 19 residues. The trim removed 4 bases at V and 4 bases at J, leaving 19 bases unmatched. The CDR3 region is CSVVHYRLAGERRVETQYF. Here the CDR3 DNA reads TGCAGCGTTGTCCACTACCGACTAGCGGGAGAGAGAAGGGTAGAGACCCAGTACTTC. Supplemented by reference TRBV29-1 and TRBJ2-5, the full variable domain reads SAVISQKPSRDICQRGTSLTIQCQVDSQVTMMFWYRQQPGQSLTLIATANQGSEATYESGFVIDKFPISRPNLTFSTLTVSNMSPEDSSIYLCSVVHYRLAGERRVETQYFGPGTRLLVL.

The gene calls are TRBV27 and TRBJ2-1; the D is unclear. Looked up from germline, CDR1 is MNHEY and CDR2 is SMNVEV (reference sequence). The CDR3 runs 16 residues. V was shortened by 6 bases and J by 0 bases, with 15 bases between the two germline ends. The CDR3 bases are TGTGCCAGCAGGGAGAGATGGGGTAGCTCCTACAATGAGCAGTTCTTC. This translates into CASRERWGSSYNEQFF.

This clonotype was recorded a few times. The genes are TRBV29-1 and TRBJ2-4; D gene uncertain. Matching the DNA end better, TRBJ2-7 makes the J call doubtful. This CDR3 contains 13 residues. Germline V CDR1 and CDR2: SQVTM, ANQGSEA. CDR3 residues: CSVKDPVTYEQYF. Here the CDR3 DNA reads TGCAGCGTCAAGGACCCCGTAACCTACGAGCAGTACTTC.

This sequence joins TRBV27 and TRBJ2-5; D could derive from TRBD1 or TRBD2 (6 bases each). The J call is in doubt because the DNA end fits TRBJ2-7 better. Germline CDR1 MNHEY, CDR2 SMNVEV (reference sequence). This CDR3 spans 15 amino acids. CDR3 loop: CASSRTMGGIYEQYF. The CDR3 region has the DNA TGTGCCAGCAGCCGCACAATGGGGGGCATCTACGAGCAGTACTTC.

The CDR3 sequence: CASSFVTGHTDTQYF. The DNA for the CDR3 is TGTGCCAGCAGCTTTGTTACAGGCCACACAGATACGCAGTATTTT. The genes are TRBV7-9 and TRBJ2-3, with D possibly TRBD1 on 5 matching bases. From germline, CDR1 is SEHNR and CDR2 FQNEAQ (reference sequence). The CDR3 contains 15 residues. The V and J ends lost 3 bases and 2 bases respectively, with 12 bases between them.